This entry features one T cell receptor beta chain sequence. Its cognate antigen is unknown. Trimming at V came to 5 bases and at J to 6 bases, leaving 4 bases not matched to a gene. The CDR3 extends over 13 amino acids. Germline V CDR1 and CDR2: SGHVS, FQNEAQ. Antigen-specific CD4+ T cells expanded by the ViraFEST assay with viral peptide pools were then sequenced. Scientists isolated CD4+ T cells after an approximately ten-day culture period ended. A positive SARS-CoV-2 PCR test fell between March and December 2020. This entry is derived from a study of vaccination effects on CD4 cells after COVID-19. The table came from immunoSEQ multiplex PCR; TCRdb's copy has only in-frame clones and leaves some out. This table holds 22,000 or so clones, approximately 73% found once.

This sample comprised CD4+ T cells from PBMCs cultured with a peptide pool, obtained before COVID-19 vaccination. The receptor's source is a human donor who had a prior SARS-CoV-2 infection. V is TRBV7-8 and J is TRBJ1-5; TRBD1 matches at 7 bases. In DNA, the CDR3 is TGTGCCAGCAGCCAGGACAGGATTCAGCCCCAGCATTTT. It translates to CASSQDRIQPQHF.